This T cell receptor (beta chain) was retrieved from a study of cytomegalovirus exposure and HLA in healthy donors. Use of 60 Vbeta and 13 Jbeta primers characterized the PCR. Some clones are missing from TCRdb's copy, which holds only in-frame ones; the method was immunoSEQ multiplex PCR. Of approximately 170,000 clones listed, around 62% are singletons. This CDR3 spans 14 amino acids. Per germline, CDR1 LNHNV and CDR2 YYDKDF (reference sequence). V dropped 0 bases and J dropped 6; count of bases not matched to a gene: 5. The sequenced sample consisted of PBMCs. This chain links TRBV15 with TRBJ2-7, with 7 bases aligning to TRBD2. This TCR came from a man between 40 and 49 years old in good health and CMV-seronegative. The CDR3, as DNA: TGTGCCACCAGCAGAGATTTGGGCGGGAGCGAGCAGTACTTC. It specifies CATSRDLGGSEQYF.